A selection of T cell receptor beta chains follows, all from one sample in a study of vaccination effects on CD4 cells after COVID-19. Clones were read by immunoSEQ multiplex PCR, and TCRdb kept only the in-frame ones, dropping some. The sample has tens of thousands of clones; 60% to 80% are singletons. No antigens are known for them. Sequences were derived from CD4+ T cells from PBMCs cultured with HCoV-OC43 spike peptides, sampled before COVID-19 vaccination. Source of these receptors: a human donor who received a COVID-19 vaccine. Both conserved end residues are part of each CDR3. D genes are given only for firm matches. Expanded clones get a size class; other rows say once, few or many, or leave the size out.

cdr3_aa: CASSYYGTGRTRTQYF
cdr3_nt: TGTGCCAGCAGTTACTATGGGACAGGCCGGACCCGGACCCAGTACTTC
j_call: TRBJ2-5
d_call: TRBD1
clone_size: NA
v_call: TRBV6-2/TRBV6-3

cdr3_aa: CASSYAGDQETQYF
cdr3_nt: TGTGCCAGCAGTTATGCTGGAGATCAAGAGACCCAGTACTTC
j_call: TRBJ2-5
d_call: NA
clone_size: once
v_call: TRBV6-6

cdr3_aa: CASSLLKGMEAFF
cdr3_nt: TGTGCCAGCAGCTTACTAAAGGGGATGGAAGCTTTCTTT
j_call: TRBJ1-1
d_call: NA
clone_size: NA
v_call: TRBV11-1

cdr3_aa: CASSVEGGGASEQFF
cdr3_nt: TGTGCCAGCAGTGTTGAAGGCGGGGGGGCGAGTGAGCAGTTCTTC
j_call: TRBJ2-1
d_call: TRBD2
clone_size: NA
v_call: TRBV6-4

cdr3_aa: CASSLGLAGGGEQFF
cdr3_nt: TGTGCCAGCAGCTTGGGACTAGCGGGGGGGGGTGAGCAGTTCTTC
j_call: TRBJ2-1
d_call: TRBD2
clone_size: NA
v_call: TRBV5-8

cdr3_aa: CASTSVDVNTEAFF
cdr3_nt: TGTGCCAGCACTTCCGTGGACGTTAACACTGAAGCTTTCTTT
j_call: TRBJ1-1
d_call: NA
clone_size: NA
v_call: TRBV2

cdr3_aa: CASSRRVAGGTDTQYF
cdr3_nt: TGTGCCAGCAGCAGAAGGGTAGCGGGGGGTACAGATACGCAGTATTTT
j_call: TRBJ2-3
d_call: TRBD2
clone_size: NA
v_call: TRBV9

cdr3_aa: CASSVGVGNQPQHF
cdr3_nt: TGTGCCAGCTCGGTAGGGGTGGGGAATCAGCCCCAGCATTTT
j_call: TRBJ1-5
d_call: NA
clone_size: NA
v_call: TRBV6-6

cdr3_aa: CASSSIVSGGEKLFF
cdr3_nt: TGTGCCAGCAGCTCCATAGTCTCGGGCGGGGAAAAACTGTTTTTT
j_call: TRBJ1-4
d_call: NA
clone_size: NA
v_call: TRBV5-5

cdr3_aa: CASSLHGGKYGYTF
cdr3_nt: TGTGCCAGCAGTTTACACGGGGGGAAGTATGGCTACACCTTC
j_call: TRBJ1-2
d_call: NA
clone_size: NA
v_call: TRBV28

cdr3_aa: CASSRNGGARVETQYF
cdr3_nt: TGTGCCAGCAGCAGAAACGGGGGGGCGAGGGTGGAGACCCAGTACTTC
j_call: TRBJ2-5
d_call: TRBD2
clone_size: NA
v_call: TRBV5-4

cdr3_aa: CASQGRPNTEAFF
cdr3_nt: TGTGCCTCCCAGGGCAGGCCTAACACTGAAGCTTTCTTT
j_call: TRBJ1-1
d_call: NA
clone_size: NA
v_call: TRBV28

cdr3_aa: CASSFRENNSPLHF
cdr3_nt: TGCGCCAGCAGCTTCCGGGAAAATAATTCACCCCTCCACTTT
j_call: TRBJ1-6
d_call: NA
clone_size: NA
v_call: TRBV5-1

cdr3_aa: CASSQGLGVGANVLTF
cdr3_nt: TGTGCCAGCAGCCAAGGTTTGGGGGTTGGGGCCAACGTCCTGACTTTC
j_call: TRBJ2-6
d_call: NA
clone_size: NA
v_call: TRBV14

cdr3_aa: CASSLAGIQETQYF
cdr3_nt: TGTGCCAGTTCTTTAGCGGGGATTCAAGAGACCCAGTACTTC
j_call: TRBJ2-5
d_call: TRBD2
clone_size: NA
v_call: TRBV19

cdr3_aa: CASKSQGVKQFF
cdr3_nt: TGTGCCAGCAAATCACAGGGGGTTAAGCAGTTCTTC
j_call: TRBJ2-1
d_call: TRBD1
clone_size: NA
v_call: TRBV28

cdr3_aa: CATKREDTEAFF
cdr3_nt: TGTGCCACCAAGAGGGAGGACACTGAAGCTTTCTTT
j_call: TRBJ1-1
d_call: NA
clone_size: once
v_call: TRBV12-3/TRBV12-4

cdr3_aa: CAWSARGLVSGNTIYF
cdr3_nt: TGTGCCTGGAGTGCGCGGGGACTCGTCTCTGGAAACACCATATATTTT
j_call: TRBJ1-3
d_call: NA
clone_size: NA
v_call: TRBV30

cdr3_aa: CASSLVSGGKGDSPLHF
cdr3_nt: TGTGCCAGCAGCTTAGTGTCAGGGGGCAAGGGTGATTCACCCCTCCACTTT
j_call: TRBJ1-6
d_call: TRBD1
clone_size: NA
v_call: TRBV11-2

cdr3_aa: CASSIVLGGNYGYTF
cdr3_nt: TGTGCCAGTAGTATAGTCCTGGGGGGAAACTATGGCTACACCTTC
j_call: TRBJ1-2
d_call: NA
clone_size: NA
v_call: TRBV19

cdr3_aa: CATSDSTELNTEAFF
cdr3_nt: TGTGCCACCAGTGATTCGACAGAACTTAACACTGAAGCTTTCTTT
j_call: TRBJ1-1
d_call: NA
clone_size: NA
v_call: TRBV24-1

cdr3_aa: CASSKRGTGDLQSNYGYTF
cdr3_nt: TGTGCCAGCAGCAAGAGAGGGACAGGGGACTTACAATCTAACTATGGCTACACCTTC
j_call: TRBJ1-2
d_call: TRBD1
clone_size: NA
v_call: TRBV16

cdr3_aa: CAISLTGQVNEQFF
cdr3_nt: TGTGCCATCAGTCTTACAGGGCAAGTAAATGAGCAGTTCTTC
j_call: TRBJ2-1
d_call: NA
clone_size: few
v_call: TRBV10-3

cdr3_aa: CATSDPQASGETQYF
cdr3_nt: TGTGCCACCAGTGACCCACAGGCCTCCGGGGAGACCCAGTACTTC
j_call: TRBJ2-5
d_call: NA
clone_size: NA
v_call: TRBV24-1

cdr3_aa: CASSPGREWVEAFF
cdr3_nt: TGTGCCAGCAGTCCAGGACGGGAATGGGTTGAAGCTTTCTTT
j_call: TRBJ1-1
d_call: NA
clone_size: NA
v_call: TRBV27

cdr3_aa: CASPSSGPTDTQYF
cdr3_nt: TGTGCCAGCCCCTCCAGCGGACCCACAGATACGCAGTATTTT
j_call: TRBJ2-3
d_call: NA
clone_size: NA
v_call: TRBV5-8

cdr3_aa: CASSFFISAGPLETQYF
cdr3_nt: TGTGCCAGCAGCTTCTTCATTTCGGCGGGGCCCCTCGAGACGCAGTATTTT
j_call: TRBJ2-3
d_call: NA
clone_size: once
v_call: TRBV7-8

cdr3_aa: CASSPMGQGYNEQFF
cdr3_nt: TGTGCCAGCAGCCCCATGGGACAGGGTTACAATGAGCAGTTCTTC
j_call: TRBJ2-1
d_call: TRBD1
clone_size: few
v_call: TRBV7-2

cdr3_aa: CASRPRNTGELFF
cdr3_nt: TGTGCCAGCAGACCAAGGAACACCGGGGAGCTGTTTTTT
j_call: TRBJ2-2
d_call: NA
clone_size: NA
v_call: TRBV7-6

cdr3_aa: CASTYGGGSTEAFF
cdr3_nt: TGCGCCAGCACCTATGGGGGTGGCAGCACTGAAGCTTTCTTT
j_call: TRBJ1-1
d_call: NA
clone_size: NA
v_call: TRBV5-1

cdr3_aa: CASSAPVRRGSEAFF
cdr3_nt: TGCGCCAGCAGTGCCCCGGTTCGAAGGGGGTCTGAAGCTTTCTTT
j_call: TRBJ1-1
d_call: NA
clone_size: few
v_call: TRBV10-2

cdr3_aa: CASSLVGGSMNTEAFF
cdr3_nt: TGTGCCAGCAGCTTGGTGGGTGGGAGCATGAACACTGAAGCTTTCTTT
j_call: TRBJ1-1
d_call: NA
clone_size: NA
v_call: TRBV5-5

cdr3_aa: CASSAGTGKDGEKLFF
cdr3_nt: TGTGCCAGCAGCGCCGGGACAGGGAAGGATGGCGAAAAACTGTTTTTT
j_call: TRBJ1-4
d_call: TRBD1
clone_size: NA
v_call: TRBV5-4

cdr3_aa: CASSPKTLDRGNNSPLHF
cdr3_nt: TGCGCCAGCAGCCCGAAAACCTTAGACAGGGGAAATAATTCACCCCTCCACTTT
j_call: TRBJ1-6
d_call: TRBD1
clone_size: NA
v_call: TRBV4-1

cdr3_aa: CASSPEGTRTAKNIQYF
cdr3_nt: TGCGCCAGCAGCCCCGAGGGGACCCGGACGGCCAAAAACATTCAGTACTTC
j_call: TRBJ2-4
d_call: NA
clone_size: NA
v_call: TRBV4-1

cdr3_aa: CASSSGPTNEKLFF
cdr3_nt: TGCGCCAGCAGCTCAGGGCCAACTAATGAAAAACTGTTTTTT
j_call: TRBJ1-4
d_call: NA
clone_size: once
v_call: TRBV5-1

cdr3_aa: CASSPNTGGDTEAFF
cdr3_nt: TGTGCCAGCAGCCCCAATACAGGGGGCGACACTGAAGCTTTCTTT
j_call: TRBJ1-1
d_call: TRBD1
clone_size: few
v_call: TRBV7-9

cdr3_aa: CASSLVAGSTDTQYF
cdr3_nt: TGCGCCAGCAGCTTGGTAGCGGGGAGCACAGATACGCAGTATTTT
j_call: TRBJ2-3
d_call: TRBD2
clone_size: NA
v_call: TRBV5-1

cdr3_aa: CASRAGGAGITGELFF
cdr3_nt: TGTGCCAGCAGGGCAGGGGGCGCGGGGATCACCGGGGAGCTGTTTTTT
j_call: TRBJ2-2
d_call: TRBD1
clone_size: NA
v_call: TRBV6-6

cdr3_aa: CASSFLDRVVNEQFF
cdr3_nt: TGTGCCAGCAGTTTCTTGGACAGGGTAGTAAATGAGCAGTTCTTC
j_call: TRBJ2-1
d_call: TRBD1
clone_size: NA
v_call: TRBV27

cdr3_aa: CASSFGAGELFF
cdr3_nt: TGTGCCAGCAGTTTTGGGGCCGGGGAGCTGTTTTTT
j_call: TRBJ2-2
d_call: NA
clone_size: NA
v_call: TRBV12-3/TRBV12-4

cdr3_aa: CASSGPGTGKETQYF
cdr3_nt: TGTGCCAGCAGCGGTCCCGGGACAGGGAAGGAGACCCAGTACTTC
j_call: TRBJ2-5
d_call: TRBD1
clone_size: once
v_call: TRBV9

cdr3_aa: CASSPLREHQPQHF
cdr3_nt: TGTGCCAGCTCGCCCCTCCGGGAACACCAGCCCCAGCATTTT
j_call: TRBJ1-5
d_call: NA
clone_size: NA
v_call: TRBV27

cdr3_aa: CATSDLKRDYGYTF
cdr3_nt: TGTGCCACCAGTGATCTAAAAAGGGACTATGGCTACACCTTC
j_call: TRBJ1-2
d_call: NA
clone_size: NA
v_call: TRBV24-1

cdr3_aa: CASSQERTSDSGELFF
cdr3_nt: TGCGCCAGCAGCCAAGAAAGGACTAGCGATTCCGGGGAGCTGTTTTTT
j_call: TRBJ2-2
d_call: TRBD2
clone_size: few
v_call: TRBV4-3

cdr3_aa: CASSRDIDTGELFF
cdr3_nt: TGTGCCAGCAGCCGCGACATCGACACCGGGGAGCTGTTTTTT
j_call: TRBJ2-2
d_call: NA
clone_size: NA
v_call: TRBV7-9

cdr3_aa: CASSYLGAENTIYF
cdr3_nt: TGTGCCAGCAGTTACTTGGGGGCGGAAAACACCATATATTTT
j_call: TRBJ1-3
d_call: NA
clone_size: NA
v_call: TRBV6-5

cdr3_aa: CASSERVLGAGPHNEQFF
cdr3_nt: TGTGCCAGCAGTGAACGGGTTCTAGGGGCGGGGCCGCACAATGAGCAGTTCTTC
j_call: TRBJ2-1
d_call: NA
clone_size: NA
v_call: TRBV6-1

cdr3_aa: CASSVRGNTEAFF
cdr3_nt: TGTGCCAGCAGCGTCCGGGGGAACACTGAAGCTTTCTTT
j_call: TRBJ1-1
d_call: NA
clone_size: few
v_call: TRBV7-2

cdr3_aa: CASSLSSLSGNTIYF
cdr3_nt: TGTGCCAGCAGTTTGTCCAGCCTCTCTGGAAACACCATATATTTT
j_call: TRBJ1-3
d_call: NA
clone_size: few
v_call: TRBV27

cdr3_aa: CASSVGRTALNEQFF
cdr3_nt: TGTGCCAGCAGCGTAGGGAGGACTGCACTCAATGAGCAGTTCTTC
j_call: TRBJ2-1
d_call: NA
clone_size: few
v_call: TRBV9

cdr3_aa: CAIRTSGIRDTQYF
cdr3_nt: TGTGCCATCCGGACTAGCGGGATAAGGGATACGCAGTATTTT
j_call: TRBJ2-3
d_call: TRBD2
clone_size: NA
v_call: TRBV10-3

cdr3_aa: CASSLAGRPNQPQHF
cdr3_nt: TGTGCCAGCAGCTTAGCGGGCAGGCCCAATCAGCCCCAGCATTTT
j_call: TRBJ1-5
d_call: NA
clone_size: once
v_call: TRBV7-8

cdr3_aa: CSVELGNEKLFF
cdr3_nt: TGCAGCGTAGAACTGGGGAATGAAAAACTGTTTTTT
j_call: TRBJ1-4
d_call: NA
clone_size: few
v_call: TRBV29-1

cdr3_aa: CASSSLASSMNTEAFF
cdr3_nt: TGTGCCAGCAGTTCACTGGCCTCTTCAATGAACACTGAAGCTTTCTTT
j_call: TRBJ1-1
d_call: NA
clone_size: NA
v_call: TRBV6-6

cdr3_aa: CASSPGPLGGQPQHF
cdr3_nt: TGTGCCAGCAGTCCGGGCCCTTTGGGGGGGCAGCCCCAGCATTTT
j_call: TRBJ1-5
d_call: NA
clone_size: NA
v_call: TRBV27

cdr3_aa: CASSLEAAGNTIYF
cdr3_nt: TGTGCCAGCAGCTTAGAGGCAGCAGGAAACACCATATATTTT
j_call: TRBJ1-3
d_call: NA
clone_size: few
v_call: TRBV7-8

cdr3_aa: CASSQGGPGTHYTQYF
cdr3_nt: TGTGCCAGCAGCCAGGGGGGGCCGGGGACTCATTATACGCAGTATTTT
j_call: TRBJ2-3
d_call: NA
clone_size: NA
v_call: TRBV4-2